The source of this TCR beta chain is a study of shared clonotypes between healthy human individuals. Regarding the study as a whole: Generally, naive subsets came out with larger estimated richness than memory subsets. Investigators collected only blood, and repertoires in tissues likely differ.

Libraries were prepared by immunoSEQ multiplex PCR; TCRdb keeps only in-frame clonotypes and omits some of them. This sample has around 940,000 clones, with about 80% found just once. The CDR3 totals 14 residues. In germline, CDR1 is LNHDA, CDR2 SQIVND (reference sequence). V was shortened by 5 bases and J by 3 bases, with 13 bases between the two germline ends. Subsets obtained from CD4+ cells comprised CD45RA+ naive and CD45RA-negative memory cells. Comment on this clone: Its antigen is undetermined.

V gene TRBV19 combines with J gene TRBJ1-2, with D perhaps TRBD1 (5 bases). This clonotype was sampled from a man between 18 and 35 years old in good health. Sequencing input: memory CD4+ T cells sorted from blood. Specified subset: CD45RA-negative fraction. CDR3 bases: TGTGCCAGTAGTCGACGAGACAGCCACTATGGCTACACCTTC. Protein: CASSRRDSHYGYTF.